Given below is one T cell receptor (beta chain) in context. Its antigen is not known. TCRdb's copy holds only in-frame clones and misses some; the assay was immunoSEQ multiplex PCR. The data show almost 15,000 clones, over 60% seen once. The sample belongs to a study of somatic mutations in cytotoxic T cells in rheumatoid arthritis. General study findings and limits: TRBV07 appeared slightly underrepresented in the rheumatoid arthritis patients. That finding was not adjusted to account for multiple comparisons. With advancing age, CD8+ clonality climbed in rheumatoid arthritis patients but did not rise in healthy controls.

V lost 0 bases and J lost 6, with 10 bases in between. The CDR3 spans 13 residues. CDR1 is SGDLS, CDR2 YYNGEE, per germline. The source of this sequence is an adult with rheumatoid arthritis. Input material: CD8+ T cells sorted from blood. The rearrangement joins TRBV9 to TRBJ2-7; perhaps TRBD2 as D (5 bases). The CDR3 here is CASSVGSGLEQYF. The CDR3 bases are TGTGCCAGCAGCGTAGGTTCAGGACTCGAGCAGTACTTC.